The source of this TCR beta chain is a study of cytomegalovirus exposure and HLA in healthy donors. General study results and limits: The analysis excluded some indistinguishable V segments, including TRBV6-2 and TRBV6-3.

This clone has a single count. Its antigen is unidentified. PCR used 60 Vbeta primers and 13 Jbeta primers. The repertoire was sequenced with immunoSEQ multiplex PCR; TCRdb's copy has only in-frame clones and lacks some. In the table there are 100,000 or so clones, 80% to 85% of which are singletons. Germline CDR1 reads LNHDA; CDR2 reads SQIVND (reference sequence). V was shortened by 7 bases and J by 4 bases, with 14 bases between the two germline ends. CDR3 length equals 14 residues. The chain carries TRBV19 and TRBJ1-5; D is unresolved. Sequenced sample: PBMCs. The source is a man aged 40-49 years in good health and CMV-seronegative. CDR3 loop: CASMYRRTNQPQHF. Here the CDR3 DNA reads TGTGCCAGTATGTATAGGAGAACGAATCAGCCCCAGCATTTT.